The source of this TCR beta chain is a study of response to subunit inactivated influenza vaccine. Study-wide findings and caveats: It was the authors' suggestion that each seasonal influenza vaccination recruits few new T cells.

CDR1 is SGHTA and CDR2 is FQGNSA in the germline V gene. V shed 9 bases and J 4 bases; nucleotides not matched to a gene: 13. CDR3 length: 15 amino acids. A remark on this clonotype: The antigen remains unidentified.

Each CDR3 protein is one row after TCRdb ran MiXCR on the RT-PCR reads. The sample lists more than 200,000 distinct CDR3 sequences; 10% to 15% were seen once. The V call is TRBV7-2, the J call TRBJ2-7; TRBD2 aligns across 9 bases. The source is a man in his fifties or sixties who received an inactivated influenza vaccine. Source: non-naive T cells sorted from PBMCs, taken 14 to 15 days before vaccination. Here the CDR3 DNA reads TGTGCCAGTCTCCCTAAAGCGGGGGGTTGGTACGAGCAGTACTTC. Translation gives CASLPKAGGWYEQYF.